The 28 T cell receptor beta chains below come from one sample, sequenced in a study of follicular helper T cells after annual influenza vaccination. Libraries were prepared by immunoSEQ multiplex PCR; TCRdb keeps only in-frame clonotypes and omits some of them. The sample includes approximately 14,000 clones, 78% of them seen just once. As to time point: 2015-2016 season, pre-vaccination. The sample here was CXCR5- memory CD4+ T cells sorted from blood, taken on the day of influenza vaccination. The source is an adult who received the influenza vaccine.

V and J are TRBV2 and TRBJ1-1; a weak D match, TRBD1 (5 bases). This CDR3 spans 15 amino acids. Germline lookup yields CDR1 SNHLY and CDR2 FYNNEI. Trimming pared 8 bases from V and 1 base from J, leaving 17 bases between. CDR3 residues: CASSSTGDPNTEAFF. Here the CDR3 DNA reads TGTGCCAGCTCCTCGACGGGGGACCCGAACACTGAAGCTTTCTTT.

V usage is TRBV27 and J usage is TRBJ1-3; D unresolved. Trimming stripped 2 bases from V and 2 bases from J, with 10 bases between. CDR1 is MNHEY and CDR2 is SMNVEV in the germline V gene (reference sequence). This CDR3 is built from 15 residues. CDR3 amino acids: CASSLTGSTGNTIYF. The CDR3 coding sequence is TGTGCCAGCAGTTTAACCGGTTCGACTGGAAACACCATATATTTT.

The rearrangement links TRBV5-1 to TRBJ1-4; tentative D call: TRBD1 (5 bases). The CDR3 is 13 residues long. Germline CDR1 SGHRS, CDR2 YFSETQ. V was pared by 5 bases and J by 8 bases, with 13 bases between. The CDR3 coding sequence is TGCGCCAGCAGGAGGGGATCGGCGGAAAAACTGTTTTTT. This codes for CASRRGSAEKLFF.

The genes are TRBV6-6 and TRBJ1-1; 8 bases line up with TRBD1. CDR1 and CDR2 (germline): MNHNY, SVGAGI (reference sequence). There are 14 residues in the CDR3. Germline trimming cut 2 bases from V and 4 bases from J; bases unmatched to any gene: 3. This CDR3 reads CASSYSTGGTEAFF. For the CDR3, the DNA is TGTGCCAGCAGTTACAGCACAGGGGGCACTGAAGCTTTCTTT.

This chain links TRBV2 with TRBJ1-2; the D is unclear. Germline loops: CDR1 SNHLY, CDR2 FYNNEI. The CDR3 runs 11 residues. The V end was cut by 5 bases, the J end by 9 bases, with 10 bases between. The chain's CDR3 is CASSNFGSYTF. For the CDR3, the DNA is TGTGCCAGCAGTAATTTTGGGAGCTACACCTTC.

The gene calls are TRBV7-8 and TRBJ1-4, with D hard to call. Germline values: CDR1 SGHVS, CDR2 FQNEAQ. CDR3 length equals 15 residues. Trimming took off 6 bases at V and 0 bases at J, with 11 bases between the two ends. The CDR3 loop is CASRRFIATNEKLFF. DNA of the CDR3: TGTGCCAGCAGGCGTTTCATTGCAACTAATGAAAAACTGTTTTTT.

This chain uses TRBV25-1 with TRBJ1-4; no definite D call. The V and J ends lost 6 bases and 10 bases respectively, with 18 bases between them. Per the germline V gene, CDR1 is MGHDK and CDR2 is SYGVNS. The CDR3 runs 14 residues. The DNA of the CDR3 is TGTGCCAGCAGACCCCAGGAAGGGAACGCAAAACTGTTTTTT. Protein product: CASRPQEGNAKLFF. The whole variable domain, remainder taken from reference TRBV25-1 and TRBJ1-4, is EADIYQTPRYLVIGTGKKITLECSQTMGHDKMYWYQQDPGMELHLIHYSYGVNSTEKGDLSSESTVSRIRTEHFPLTLESARPSHTSQYLCASRPQEGNAKLFFGSGTQLSVL.

The chain employs TRBV7-8 and TRBJ1-1; D is ambiguous. This CDR3 contains 14 residues. The germline gives CDR1 SGHVS, CDR2 FQNEAQ. V lost 0 bases and J lost 0, with 5 bases in between. CDR3 nucleotide sequence: TGTGCCAGCAGCTTAGCGCACCTGAACACTGAAGCTTTCTTT. It codes for CASSLAHLNTEAFF. The full variable domain, completed using reference TRBV7-8 and TRBJ1-1, is GAGVSQSPRYKVAKRGQDVALRCDPISGHVSLFWYQQALGQGPEFLTYFQNEAQLDKSGLPSDRFFAERPEGSVSTLKIQRTQQEDSAVYLCASSLAHLNTEAFFGQGTRLTVV.

The chain couples TRBV6-5 to TRBJ1-6; D possibly corresponds to TRBD1 (6 bases). The CDR3 extends over 14 amino acids. The germline V and J ends were trimmed by 2 bases and 16 bases, with 18 bases remaining between them. Germline V lookup: CDR1 MNHEY, CDR2 SVGAGI. CDR3: CASSYRDTQKSLHF. The CDR3 DNA reads as TGTGCCAGCAGTTACCGGGACACCCAGAAGAGTCTCCACTTT.

The table lists this clone with a few counts. The chain is built from TRBV20-1 and TRBJ1-1, with D unclear. CDR1 is DFQATT and CDR2 is SNEGSKA in the germline V gene (reference sequence). V was cut by 3 bases and J by 2 bases, with 4 bases left in between. The CDR3 has 11 residues. CDR3 in DNA: TGCAGTGCTAGCAGTAACACTGAAGCTTTCTTT. Protein product: CSASSNTEAFF.

The chain recombines TRBV21-1 with TRBJ1-2; the listed D gene, TRBD1, was not tested against the DNA. TRBV21-1 is recorded as a pseudogene. The CDR3 totals 15 residues. CDR3 nucleotide sequence: TGTGCCAGCAGCATGACGACAGGGGGGCTGGAGGGCTACACCTTC. It encodes CASSMTTGGLEGYTF.

The CDR3: CASSVNQEQYF. The CDR3 bases are TGTGCCAGCAGCGTAAACCAAGAGCAGTACTTC. This rearrangement joins TRBV9 to TRBJ2-7; D is undetermined. V gave up 1 base and J gave up 7 bases, with 6 bases separating them. The germline gives CDR1 SGDLS, CDR2 YYNGEE. This CDR3 region has 11 residues.

This clone was observed a few times. The rearrangement links TRBV4-1 to TRBJ2-7; 13 bases map to TRBD2. V trimming: 4 bases; J trimming: 4 bases; junction bases outside the gene matches: 7. The CDR3 sequence is 16 residues long. Germline V gene sequence: CDR1 MGHRA, CDR2 YSYEKL. CDR3: CASSLGLAGVSYEQYF. CDR3 bases: TGCGCCAGCAGCCTTGGACTAGCGGGGGTTTCTTACGAGCAGTACTTC.

The CDR3 region has the DNA TGCAGCCTTGGGGACACAGATACGCAGTATTTT. This codes for CSLGDTDTQYF. The V and J genes are TRBV29-1 and TRBJ2-3; the D is unclear. The CDR3 covers 11 residues. Germline assignment: CDR1 SQVTM and CDR2 ANQGSEA. V lost 8 bases and J lost 2, with 8 bases in between.

The rearrangement joins TRBV2 to TRBJ2-7; 10 nucleotides line up with TRBD2. This CDR3 is built from 17 residues. Germline-derived CDR1 and CDR2 are SNHLY and FYNNEI. V shed 2 bases and J 4 bases; nucleotides not matched to a gene: 11. CDR3 amino acids: CASSELAGVLGVYEQYF. The CDR3 DNA is TGTGCCAGCAGTGAACTAGCGGGGGTCCTTGGGGTATACGAGCAGTACTTC.

In its sample, this clone was seen a few times. The rearrangement links TRBV6-5 to TRBJ1-6; the match to TRBD1 covers 7 bases. Germline CDR1 and CDR2: MNHEY and SVGAGI. CDR3 size: 13 residues. V lost 2 bases to trimming and J lost 13 bases; unmatched junction nucleotides: 5. CDR3 residues: CASSYTRQGPLHF. The CDR3 DNA reads as TGTGCCAGCAGTTACACGCGACAGGGCCCCCTCCACTTT.

The rearrangement joins TRBV6-5 to TRBJ1-1; tentatively, D is TRBD1 (5 bases). The CDR3 spans 11 residues. Trimming pared 2 bases from V and 10 bases from J, leaving 8 bases between. From germline, CDR1 is MNHEY and CDR2 SVGAGI. CDR3 DNA: TGTGCCAGCAGTTACCAGGGTACAGCTTTCTTT. This translates into CASSYQGTAFF.

This clone was detected only a few times. This chain connects TRBV29-1 to TRBJ2-7; possible D gene TRBD2, 5 bases. V shed 3 bases and J shed 3 bases, with 9 bases lying between them. CDR3 length equals 12 residues. Germline V gene sequence: CDR1 SQVTM, CDR2 ANQGSEA. Here the CDR3 reads CSVEEENYEQYF. CDR3 coding DNA: TGCAGCGTTGAGGAGGAAAACTACGAGCAGTACTTC.

This clone showed up just once. This chain joins TRBV5-6 and TRBJ1-2, with D maybe TRBD1 (5 bases). The CDR3 covers 13 residues. Germline V gives CDR1 SGHDT, CDR2 YYEEEE. V was shortened by 9 bases and J by 8 bases, with 20 bases between the two germline ends. In nucleotides, the CDR3 is TGTGCCACCACGAATTACAGGTCTGGGGGCTACACCTTC. This sequence encodes CATTNYRSGGYTF.

In this sample, this clone turned up a few times. CDR3 bases: TGTGCCAGCAGTGAGATAACTGGACTCCATTCACCCCTCCACTTT. Its translation: CASSEITGLHSPLHF. The chain recombines TRBV2 with TRBJ1-6; no firm D call. The CDR3 is 15 residues long. Germline V gene data show CDR1 as SNHLY and CDR2 as FYNNEI. V was cut by 3 bases and J by 8 bases, with 14 bases left in between. Based on the CDR3 plus reference TRBV2 and TRBJ1-6, the full variable domain is EPEVTQTPSHQVTQMGQEVILRCVPISNHLYFYWYRQILGQKVEFLVSFYNNEISEKSEIFDDQFSVERPDGSNFTLKIRSTKLEDSAMYFCASSEITGLHSPLHFGNGTRLTVT.

In its sample, this clone was seen a few times. The chain links TRBV2 to TRBJ1-5; TRBD1 aligns across 7 bases. Germline trimming cut 4 bases from V and 1 base from J; bases unmatched to any gene: 4. The CDR3 covers 15 residues. Per the germline V gene, CDR1 is SNHLY and CDR2 is FYNNEI. The CDR3 DNA reads TGTGCCAGCAGTGCGGGACAGTTAAGCAATCAGCCCCAGCATTTT. Protein product: CASSAGQLSNQPQHF.

The sample holds a few counts of this clone. This chain uses TRBV2 with TRBJ1-2; D not resolved. The CDR3 is 15 residues long. Trimming stripped 4 bases from V and 12 bases from J, with 24 bases between. Germline assignment: CDR1 SNHLY and CDR2 FYNNEI. The DNA of the CDR3 is TGTGCCAGCAGTGTCAGCCGAACAACAAGCGGTATCGACACCTTC. Translating it yields CASSVSRTTSGIDTF.

This sequence joins TRBV27 and TRBJ1-2, with a weak D call TRBD1 (5 bases). The germline CDR1 and CDR2 sequences are MNHEY and SMNVEV (reference sequence). V was pared by 5 bases and J by 7 bases, with 17 bases between. The CDR3 sequence is 14 residues long. The CDR3 DNA sequence: TGTGCCAGCAGTCCCCGACCCCCCCAGGGTGGCTACACCTTC. Protein product: CASSPRPPQGGYTF.

A single count supports this clone. J is TRBJ1-3 and V is TRBV19; unclear D gene. Germline V gene data show CDR1 as LNHDA and CDR2 as SQIVND (reference sequence). The CDR3 is 15 amino acids. Trimming removed 3 bases from V and 0 bases from J, with 9 bases in between. The CDR3 spells CASSINRNSGNTIYF. The CDR3 nucleotides are TGTGCCAGTAGTATTAACAGAAACTCTGGAAACACCATATATTTT.

The J gene is TRBJ1-1, the V gene TRBV30, with D perhaps TRBD1 (6 bases). The CDR3 spans 12 residues. The V end lost 5 bases, the J end lost 5 bases, and 12 bases lay between the germline ends. Per germline, CDR1 GTSNPN and CDR2 SVGIG (reference sequence). DNA for the CDR3: TGTGCCTGGGGCAGGGGTGGTACTGAAGCTTTCTTT. It translates to CAWGRGGTEAFF.

The chain links TRBV10-2 to TRBJ1-6, with unresolved D. CDR3 size: 14 residues. Trimming left V 4 bases short and J 8 bases short, with 12 bases between. Germline loops: CDR1 WSHSY, CDR2 SAAADI. CDR3 DNA: TGCGCCAGCAGTGGCGTAAGAGTGGATTCACCCCTCCACTTT. As protein: CASSGVRVDSPLHF.

This chain links TRBV7-9 with TRBJ1-6; D remains ambiguous. The CDR3 consists of 12 residues. Germline CDR1 reads SEHNR; CDR2 reads FQNEAQ (reference sequence). V lost 1 base, J lost 9 bases, and 4 bases lay in between. The DNA for the CDR3 is TGTGCCAGCAGCTTAGGTTCTTCACCCCTCCACTTT. Its protein is CASSLGSSPLHF.

This clone was seen only once. The gene calls are TRBV5-1 and TRBJ1-2; no firm D call. The CDR3 has 14 amino acids. Trimming removed 2 bases at V and 0 bases at J, with 8 bases between. Germline V gives CDR1 SGHRS, CDR2 YFSETQ. Written as DNA, the CDR3 is TGCGCCAGCAGCTTTGACGTTTCTAACTATGGCTACACCTTC. Protein sequence: CASSFDVSNYGYTF.